Below are 15 T cell receptor beta chains sequenced from a single sample in a study of identical twins. MiXCR, run by TCRdb on the 5' RACE reads, gives a single entry per CDR3 protein. The sample holds 200,000 to 300,000 distinct CDR3 sequences, over 9.5% seen once. These records were also assigned to another study, of yellow fever vaccine responses in identical twins.

The sample consisted of memory (CD45RO+) T cells sorted from blood. These receptors were collected from a woman between 18 and 30 years old in good health.

J is TRBJ2-7 and V is TRBV28; 11 bases are a match to TRBD2. The length of the CDR3 is 15 residues. Germline trimming cut 7 bases from V and 2 bases from J; bases unmatched to any gene: 7. The germline gives CDR1 MDHEN, CDR2 SYDVKM. CDR3 region: CASKRSGGEAYEQYF. CDR3 nucleotide sequence: TGTGCCAGCAAACGTAGCGGGGGGGAGGCCTACGAGCAGTACTTC.

V and J are TRBV20-1 and TRBJ2-1, with 9 bases identical to TRBD2. With 5 bases clipped from V and 4 bases from J, the junction kept 9 bases outside the gene matches. There are 15 residues in the CDR3. The germline V gene has CDR1 DFQATT and CDR2 SNEGSKA (reference sequence). The CDR3, as DNA: TGCAGTGCTTGGCTTGGTCTAGCGGGGTACAATGAGCAGTTCTTC. This codes for CSAWLGLAGYNEQFF.

A few counts support this clonotype. The chain carries TRBV10-3 and TRBJ2-1; maybe TRBD2 (5 bases). The CDR3 runs to 12 residues. Per the germline V gene, CDR1 is ENHRY and CDR2 is SYGVKD. V gave up 6 bases and J gave up 5 bases, with 8 bases separating them. DNA for the CDR3: TGTGCCATCAGCGACTATAACAATGAGCAGTTCTTC. Its translation is CAISDYNNEQFF.

This clonotype appeared a few times. The chain links TRBV28 to TRBJ2-3; TRBD1 or TRBD2 may be the D gene (6 bases each). Germline assignment: CDR1 MDHEN and CDR2 SYDVKM. V dropped 7 bases and J dropped 3 bases, with 23 bases sitting between them. This CDR3 contains 17 residues. CDR3 in amino acids: CASTGSPGGRRTDTQYF. For the CDR3, the DNA is TGTGCCAGCACCGGATCCCCCGGGGGCCGTAGGACAGATACGCAGTATTTT.

This clonotype has at least ten counts. V and J are TRBV18 and TRBJ2-3; 10 bases fit TRBD2. Unmatched junction bases numbered 7, after V lost 5 bases and J lost 2 bases. This CDR3 has 16 amino acids. Germline V CDR1 and CDR2: KGHSH, LQKENI. The CDR3 reads CASSGPSGGPTDTQYF. The CDR3 DNA is TGTGCCAGCTCAGGTCCTAGCGGGGGCCCCACAGATACGCAGTATTTT.

This clonotype was seen many times. The V call is TRBV12-3 or TRBV12-4, the J call TRBJ2-7; TRBD2 matches 11 bases. The CDR3 length is 15 residues. Trimming removed 3 bases from V and 6 bases from J; junction bases left unmatched: 7. CDR3 in amino acids: CASSLGGLAGSEQYF. The CDR3 region has the DNA TGTGCCAGCAGTTTGGGAGGACTAGCGGGTTCCGAGCAGTACTTC.

This clonotype was seen at least ten times. The CDR3 bases are TGTGCCAGCATGGAAGGTACCATACAGCCCCAGCATTTT. Amino acid sequence: CASMEGTIQPQHF. The gene calls are TRBV6-6 and TRBJ1-5; D gene unclear. V shed 7 bases and J shed 7 bases, with 14 bases lying between them. The V gene's germline CDR1 is MNHNY and CDR2 SVGAGI (reference sequence). The CDR3 is made up of 13 amino acids.

V gene TRBV5-1 combines with J gene TRBJ2-3; TRBD2 matches 10 bases. Germline V lookup: CDR1 SGHRS, CDR2 YFSETQ. V gave up 2 bases and J gave up 2 bases; unmatched junction bases: 5. The CDR3 is made up of 16 amino acids. The CDR3 loop reads CASSLKLAGDTDTQYF. The CDR3 coding sequence is TGCGCCAGCAGCTTAAAGCTAGCGGGGGACACAGATACGCAGTATTTT.

The genes are TRBV12-3 or TRBV12-4 and TRBJ2-6; 7 nucleotides match TRBD1. The trim removed 2 bases at V and 4 bases at J, leaving 8 bases unmatched. The CDR3 length is 17 residues. In nucleotides, the CDR3 is TGTGCCAGCAGTTTACGGACAGGATCTATCGGGGCCAACGTCCTGACTTTC. Translation: CASSLRTGSIGANVLTF.

This clonotype came up a few times. The rearrangement links TRBV5-1 to TRBJ2-3; 12 nucleotides align to TRBD2. CDR1 is SGHRS and CDR2 is YFSETQ in the germline V gene. This CDR3 has 16 amino acids. V lost 0 bases, J lost 9 bases, and 8 bases stayed unmatched. As DNA, the CDR3 is TGCGCCAGCAGCTTGGAACTAGCGGGGGGTCTCGGAACGCAGTATTTT. Its translation is CASSLELAGGLGTQYF.

This clonotype showed up many times. The chain couples TRBV12-3 or TRBV12-4 to TRBJ2-4; 10 bases align to TRBD2. The CDR3 has 12 amino acids. The V and J ends lost 5 bases and 9 bases, in that order; junction bases with no gene match: 1. CDR3 loop: CASSSGGGIQYF. The CDR3 DNA follows: TGTGCCAGCAGTAGCGGGGGGGGCATTCAGTACTTC.

Only a few counts were recorded for this clonotype. This chain connects TRBV27 to TRBJ1-5; TRBD1 agrees at 7 bases. The V gene end was trimmed by 8 bases and the J gene end by 4 bases; junction bases not matched to a gene: 5. CDR3 length: 13 amino acids. Germline V gene data show CDR1 as MNHEY and CDR2 as SMNVEV (reference sequence). The CDR3, as DNA: TGTGCCAGCCGGGACAGTGGGAATCAGCCCCAGCATTTT. It is translated as CASRDSGNQPQHF.

This clonotype was seen more than once but under ten times. The genes are TRBV7-2 and TRBJ2-7; D perhaps matches TRBD1 (6 bases). The CDR3 is made up of 16 amino acids. Germline V gene sequence: CDR1 SGHTA, CDR2 FQGNSA. The ends were cut back, 3 bases at V and 5 bases at J, with 20 bases in the middle. CDR3 loop: CASSFSNLPYRDEQYF. The CDR3 DNA reads TGTGCCAGCAGCTTTTCCAATCTCCCGTACAGGGACGAGCAGTACTTC.

This rearrangement joins TRBV28 to TRBJ2-1, with D possibly TRBD1 on 6 matching bases. CDR1 MDHEN and CDR2 SYDVKM come from the germline V gene. V was clipped by 3 bases and J by 4 bases, with 7 bases between them. The CDR3 has 13 residues. The CDR3 DNA reads as TGTGCCAGCAGTTTTCAGGGGTACAATGAGCAGTTCTTC. Protein: CASSFQGYNEQFF.

This clonotype was found a few times. This sequence joins TRBV7-9 and TRBJ2-1, with 10 bases matching TRBD2. The CDR3 runs 15 residues. The germline V gene encodes CDR1 SEHNR and CDR2 FQNEAQ (reference sequence). The V gene end was trimmed by 5 bases and the J gene end by 2 bases; junction bases not matched to a gene: 3. The CDR3 loop is CASSQSGGAYNEQFF. The CDR3 coding sequence is TGTGCCAGCAGCCAAAGCGGGGGGGCCTACAATGAGCAGTTCTTC. Combining the CDR3 with reference TRBV7-9 and TRBJ2-1 gives the whole variable domain DTGVSQNPRHKITKRGQNVTFRCDPISEHNRLYWYRQTLGQGPEFLTYFQNEAQLEKSRLLSDRFSAERPKGSFSTLEIQRTEQGDSAMYLCASSQSGGAYNEQFFGPGTRLTVL.